This T cell receptor (beta chain) stems from a study of T cells in Graves' hyperthyroidism and ophthalmopathy. Study-level background: Peripheral blood samples were taken at initial diagnosis, prior to any treatment.

This CDR3 spans 16 amino acids. Germline V gene sequence: CDR1 SGHTA, CDR2 FQGNSA. The V end was cut by 2 bases, the J end by 2 bases, with 16 bases between. This clonotype was detected ten times or more. Antigen specificity is unknown. Clinical symptoms, serum thyroxine, TRAb, thyroid ultrasound and orbital computed tomography informed diagnoses. General observations from the study: Most clonotypes that expanded in the thyroid above 0.001 also showed up in blood.

There were TCR beta CDR3 regions amplified from RNA transcripts. First-round RT-PCR of the TCR CDR3 relied on the HTBI primer set. TCRdb passed the multiplex PCR reads through MiXCR, listing each CDR3 protein once. The data contain under 700,000 distinct CDR3 sequences, 16% of them singletons. The sequence was collected from a woman aged 18-30 years with Graves' hyperthyroidism. Sequences were obtained from blood. The chain recombines TRBV7-2 with TRBJ2-7, with a weak D call TRBD2 (6 bases). The CDR3 bases are TGTGCCAGCAGCTTATTGACGGGACTGCCTACCTACGAGCAGTACTTC. As protein: CASSLLTGLPTYEQYF.